This record concerns one TCR beta chain sequence. The target antigen is unknown. From the reads, TCRdb called clonotypes with MiXCR, one entry per CDR3 protein. The sample carries approximately 990,000 distinct CDR3 sequences, roughly 31% recorded once. This entry belongs to a study of T cell repertoires in cytomegalovirus infection. The germline CDR1 and CDR2 sequences are SGDLS and YYNGEE. With 3 bases removed from V and 0 bases from J, the gap between germline ends came to 19 bases. The length of the CDR3 is 17 residues. The receptor's source is a human donor in good health (CMV status not recorded). Some clones in this sample may be carry-over from other donors' samples. The sequencing here drew on cultured CD8+ T cells from PBMCs, taken from culture after CMV antigen stimulation. This sequence joins TRBV9 and TRBJ2-7; a possible D gene is TRBD1 (6 bases). The CDR3 DNA is TGTGCCAGCAGCGATCCAAAACTGGACAGTCCCTCCTACGAGCAGTACTTC. Translation: CASSDPKLDSPSYEQYF.